These 4 T cell receptor beta chains were sequenced from one sample in a study of blood T cell repertoires in COVID-19. The data were produced by immunoSEQ multiplex PCR, yet TCRdb's version contains in-frame clones alone and is incomplete. The repertoire has about 250,000 clones, roughly 89% of them found once; the top ten carry approximately 9.5%. Material for sequencing was PBMCs or T cells enriched from blood (not recorded which). Receptors originate from a man aged 35-49 years who had recovered from COVID-19.

The chain has TRBV7-9 and TRBJ2-7, with a tentative D call TRBD2 (6 bases). Trimming shortened V by 5 bases and J by 3 bases, and 14 bases separated the two germline ends. Germline V CDR1 and CDR2: SEHNR, FQNEAQ (reference sequence). CDR3 length equals 14 residues. The CDR3 DNA sequence: TGTGCCAGCAGCGCTAAAGGGGAGGTCTACGAGCAGTACTTC. It encodes CASSAKGEVYEQYF.

The chain uses TRBV6-5 and TRBJ2-7; perhaps TRBD2 as D (7 bases). CDR1 is MNHEY, CDR2 SVGAGI, per germline. Trimming took 2 bases from V and 4 from J, leaving 18 bases between them. The length of the CDR3 is 16 residues. CDR3 DNA: TGTGCCAGCAGTTACACCCTGGGGGGGCGGGGTTACGAGCAGTACTTC. It codes for CASSYTLGGRGYEQYF.

V is TRBV10-2 and J is TRBJ2-3; 12 bases align to TRBD2. CDR1 and CDR2 (germline): WSHSY, SAAADI. CDR3 size: 16 residues. The junction had 5 bases not matched to a gene; V was cut back by 3 bases and J by 4 bases. The CDR3 is CASSELAGGISDTQYF. The CDR3 coding sequence is TGCGCCAGCAGTGAACTAGCGGGAGGTATATCAGATACGCAGTATTTT.

The gene calls are TRBV28 and TRBJ2-5, with D possibly being TRBD2 (6 bases). The CDR3 has 15 amino acids. Germline loops: CDR1 MDHEN, CDR2 SYDVKM. V lost 5 bases, J lost 5 bases, and 18 bases lay in between. Here the CDR3 DNA reads TGTGCCAGCAGTCCCTCCTCCGGGGGTCTGGAGACCCAGTACTTC. Its translation is CASSPSSGGLETQYF.